Presented here are 14 T cell receptor beta chains from one specimen sequenced in a study of prognosis after radiotherapy for stage I lung cancer. Amplification of TCR beta CDR3 from genomic DNA used two-round multiplex PCR. Initially, in first-round PCR, primers specific to each TRBV and TRBJ gene were used. Via MiXCR, TCRdb re-called the multiplex PCR reads, giving one row per CDR3 protein. The top ten clones hold about 7.5% of a sample with about 59,000 distinct CDR3 sequences, about 25% of them seen once. The sample in question was PBMCs, obtained before or after stereotactic body radiation therapy (not recorded which). All receptors derive from a donor at least 50 years old with non-small cell lung cancer.

This clonotype has at least ten counts. The genes are TRBV5-5 and TRBJ1-5; 10 bases map to TRBD1. This CDR3 region has 15 residues. Losses at the gene ends were 4 bases for V and 3 bases for J; bases not matched to a gene: 4. The germline CDR1 and CDR2 sequences are SGHKS and YYEKEE (reference sequence). DNA of the CDR3: TGTGCCAGCAGCCGGACAGGGGGAACCAATCAGCCCCAGCATTTT. This translates into CASSRTGGTNQPQHF. The full variable domain, in which reference TRBV5-5 and TRBJ1-5 provide the parts outside the CDR3, is DAGVTQSPTHLIKTRGQQVTLRCSPISGHKSVSWYQQVLGQGPQFIFQYYEKEERGRGNFPDRFSARQFPNYSSELNVNALLLGDSALYLCASSRTGGTNQPQHFGDGTRLSIL.

This chain links TRBV6-1 with TRBJ2-5; 8 positions agree with TRBD1. The CDR3 sequence is 15 residues long. CDR1 MNHNS and CDR2 SASEGT come from the germline V gene. The trim removed 6 bases at V and 5 bases at J, leaving 11 bases unmatched. The CDR3 reads CASRTGTGHGETQYF. CDR3 in DNA: TGTGCCAGCAGGACCGGGACAGGACACGGGGAGACCCAGTACTTC.

This clonotype came up many times. The gene calls are TRBV30 and TRBJ2-7; 10 bases line up with TRBD2. The CDR3 has 13 residues. Trimming removed 6 bases from V and 6 bases from J; junction bases left unmatched: 8. Germline-derived CDR1 and CDR2 are GTSNPN and SVGIG (reference sequence). The CDR3 loop is CACQTSGKSEQYF. The DNA of the CDR3 is TGTGCCTGCCAAACTAGCGGGAAGAGCGAGCAGTACTTC.

This clonotype showed up many times. The chain recombines TRBV5-6 with TRBJ1-2; unclear D gene. Deletions cut 0 bases from V and 4 bases from J, with 13 bases between. Germline loops: CDR1 SGHDT, CDR2 YYEEEE. CDR3 length equals 15 residues. This CDR3 is CASSLGMGKSYGYTF. In DNA, the CDR3 is TGTGCCAGCAGCTTGGGTATGGGGAAGAGCTATGGCTACACCTTC. The whole variable domain, filled in from reference TRBV5-6 and TRBJ1-2, reads DAGVTQSPTHLIKTRGQQVTLRCSPKSGHDTVSWYQQALGQGPQFIFQYYEEEERQRGNFPDRFSGHQFPNYSSELNVNALLLGDSALYLCASSLGMGKSYGYTFGSGTRLTVV.

Turning to this clonotype: It is likely a read error, because the conserved phenylalanine at the end of the CDR3 is missing. V usage is TRBV7-9 and J usage is TRBJ2-2; TRBD1 aligns across 10 bases. This CDR3 is 16 amino acids long. With 4 bases clipped from V and 6 bases from J, the junction kept 8 bases outside the gene matches. Germline lookup yields CDR1 SEHNR and CDR2 FQNEAQ (reference sequence). The CDR3 sequence is CASSSSVTGGSGELFL. CDR3 nucleotides: TGTGCCAGCAGCTCCTCCGTGACAGGGGGCTCCGGGGAGCTGTTTCTT.

This clonotype was detected ten times or more. The chain links TRBV7-8 to TRBJ1-6; TRBD1 might be the D (5 bases). V was pared by 6 bases and J by 11 bases, with 17 bases between. The CDR3 runs 14 residues. CDR1 is SGHVS and CDR2 is FQNEAQ in the germline V gene. The DNA of the CDR3 is TGTGCCAGCAGGATAGGACAAATTAAGGCACCCCTCCACTTT. It is translated as CASRIGQIKAPLHF.

This clonotype showed up many times. The chain uses TRBV10-2 and TRBJ1-3; TRBD1 matches 7 bases. Germline V lookup: CDR1 WSHSY, CDR2 SAAADI. J lost 3 bases, V lost 4 bases, and 6 bases had no gene match. This CDR3 has 15 residues. Here the CDR3 reads CASSGGTGVGNTIYF. The CDR3 DNA follows: TGCGCCAGCAGTGGAGGTACAGGGGTTGGAAACACCATATATTTT.

This clonotype was picked up many times. The V call is TRBV9, the J call TRBJ1-2; 7 bases are shared with TRBD1. CDR3 length: 13 amino acids. Germline assignment: CDR1 SGDLS and CDR2 YYNGEE. Trimming removed 0 bases from V and 7 bases from J; junction bases left unmatched: 3. The CDR3 region is CASSVAGGGGYTF. DNA for the CDR3: TGTGCCAGCAGCGTAGCAGGGGGGGGTGGCTACACCTTC.

The sample holds many counts of this clonotype. The chain combines TRBV5-8 with TRBJ2-7, with 9 bases aligning to TRBD1. The V gene end was trimmed by 5 bases and the J gene end by 3 bases; junction bases not matched to a gene: 9. Germline V gives CDR1 SGHTS, CDR2 YDEGEE. The CDR3 loop spans 15 amino acids. As DNA, the CDR3 is TGTGCCAGCAGTCTATTAGGGACAGGGAACTACGAGCAGTACTTC. Residues: CASSLLGTGNYEQYF.

The chain combines TRBV19 with TRBJ1-5; no clear D. The CDR3 loop spans 17 amino acids. Trimming pared 5 bases from V and 1 base from J, leaving 18 bases between. The germline CDR1 and CDR2 sequences are LNHDA and SQIVND (reference sequence). This CDR3 reads CASSSDIVRRSNQPQHF. The CDR3 bases are TGTGCCAGTAGTTCAGATATTGTAAGGAGAAGCAATCAGCCCCAGCATTTT.

The chain employs TRBV5-8 and TRBJ2-6; 9 positions match TRBD1. The CDR3 spans 17 residues. With 6 bases clipped from V and 1 base from J, the junction kept 8 bases outside the gene matches. Germline lookup yields CDR1 SGHTS and CDR2 YDEGEE. The CDR3 loop reads CASIRRDRASGANVLTF. The CDR3 DNA follows: TGTGCCAGCATCCGGCGGGACAGGGCGTCTGGGGCCAACGTCCTGACTTTC. Full variable domain (missing parts from reference TRBV5-8 and TRBJ2-6): EAGVTQSPTHLIKTRGQQATLRCSPISGHTSVYWYQQALGLGLQFLLWYDEGEERNRGNFPPRFSGRQFPNYSSELNVNALELEDSALYLCASIRRDRASGANVLTFGAGSRLTVL.

The sample holds a few counts of this clonotype. This chain connects TRBV18 to TRBJ2-1; 8 bases fit TRBD2. V lost 6 bases, J lost 4 bases, and 8 bases stayed unmatched. Germline CDR1 KGHSH, CDR2 LQKENI. The CDR3 contains 15 residues. The CDR3 region has the DNA TGTGCCAGCTCCTCAGCGGGGGCCAGATACAATGAGCAGTTCTTC. This encodes CASSSAGARYNEQFF. Complete variable domain (other parts from reference TRBV18 and TRBJ2-1): NAGVMQNPRHLVRRRGQEARLRCSPMKGHSHVYWYRQLPEEGLKFMVYLQKENIIDESGMPKERFSAEFPKEGPSILRIQQVVRGDSAAYFCASSSAGARYNEQFFGPGTRLTVL.

This clonotype was found many times. The rearrangement joins TRBV7-9 to TRBJ1-1; tentatively, D is TRBD1 (6 bases). CDR1 and CDR2 from the germline V gene are SEHNR and FQNEAQ (reference sequence). Trimming removed 1 base from V and 6 bases from J, with 9 bases in between. The CDR3 has 13 amino acids. CDR3 nucleotide sequence: TGTGCCAGCAGCTTAGTCAAGGGGGCTGAAGCTTTCTTT. Encoded protein: CASSLVKGAEAFF.

This clonotype was seen ten or more times. The chain links TRBV20-1 to TRBJ1-6; TRBD1 aligns across 9 bases. With V trimmed by 0 bases and J by 10 bases, 7 bases remained unmatched. CDR3 size: 15 residues. Germline assignment: CDR1 DFQATT and CDR2 SNEGSKA (reference sequence). In nucleotides, the CDR3 is TGCAGTGCTAGAGATCCTAGACAGGGGGACTCACCCCTCCACTTT. Its protein product is CSARDPRQGDSPLHF.